The TCR beta chain under discussion was sequenced for a study of radiotherapy plus CTLA-4 blockade in lung cancer. Study information: Disease control reached 30% to 35%, with objective responses in 15% to 20%. Study-wide results and limits: Once radiotherapy plus ipilimumab had been given, TCR clones derived from tumor expanded in blood.

This clone was seen many times. Its antigen is unknown. Germline lookup yields CDR1 SGHRS and CDR2 YFSETQ. The CDR3 is 14 residues long. Trimming shortened V by 1 base and J by 7 bases, and 14 bases separated the two germline ends. Produced via immunoSEQ multiplex PCR; TCRdb's table is partial and in-frame only. The repertoire includes 75,000 or so clones, approximately 80% of them detected once, and roughly 7% sits in the top ten. The chain joins TRBV5-1 to TRBJ1-2; D is unclear. The TCR comes from a human donor with non-small cell lung cancer who had a complete response to radiotherapy plus ipilimumab. Sequenced material: peripheral blood, taken from a patient treated with radiotherapy plus ipilimumab. CDR3 loop: CASSLQLPDGGYTF. Written as DNA, the CDR3 is TGCGCCAGCAGCTTGCAACTCCCGGACGGTGGCTACACCTTC.